This T cell receptor beta chain originates from a study of cytomegalovirus exposure and HLA in healthy donors. Primers included in the PCR were 60 Vbeta and 13 Jbeta primers. This table comes from immunoSEQ multiplex PCR, and its TCRdb copy is limited to in-frame clones, with some not included. The table includes roughly 180,000 clones, 75% detected once. V dropped 5 bases and J dropped 5; count of bases not matched to a gene: 8. Germline CDR1 and CDR2: MNHEY and SVGAGI. There are 14 residues in the CDR3. This rearrangement joins TRBV6-5 to TRBJ1-1; TRBD1 matches 7 bases. The material sequenced was PBMCs. The receptor comes from a middle-aged woman in good health and CMV-seropositive. CDR3 nucleotides: TGTGCCAGCAGTAACACCAGGGGGGAAACTGAAGCTTTCTTT. It encodes CASSNTRGETEAFF.